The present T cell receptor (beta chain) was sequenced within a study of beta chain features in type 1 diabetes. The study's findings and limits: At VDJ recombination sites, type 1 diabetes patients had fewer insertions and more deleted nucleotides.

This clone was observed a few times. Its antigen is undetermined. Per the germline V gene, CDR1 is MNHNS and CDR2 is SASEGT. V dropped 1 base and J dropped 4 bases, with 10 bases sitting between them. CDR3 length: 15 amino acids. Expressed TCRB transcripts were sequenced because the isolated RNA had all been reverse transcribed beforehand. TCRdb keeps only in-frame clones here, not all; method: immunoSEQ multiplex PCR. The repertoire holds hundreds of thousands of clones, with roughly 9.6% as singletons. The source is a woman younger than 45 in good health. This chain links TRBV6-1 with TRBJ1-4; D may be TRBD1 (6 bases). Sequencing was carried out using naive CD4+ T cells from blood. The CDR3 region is CASSEEGHRNEKLFF. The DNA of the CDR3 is TGTGCCAGCAGTGAAGAGGGACACCGTAATGAAAAACTGTTTTTT.